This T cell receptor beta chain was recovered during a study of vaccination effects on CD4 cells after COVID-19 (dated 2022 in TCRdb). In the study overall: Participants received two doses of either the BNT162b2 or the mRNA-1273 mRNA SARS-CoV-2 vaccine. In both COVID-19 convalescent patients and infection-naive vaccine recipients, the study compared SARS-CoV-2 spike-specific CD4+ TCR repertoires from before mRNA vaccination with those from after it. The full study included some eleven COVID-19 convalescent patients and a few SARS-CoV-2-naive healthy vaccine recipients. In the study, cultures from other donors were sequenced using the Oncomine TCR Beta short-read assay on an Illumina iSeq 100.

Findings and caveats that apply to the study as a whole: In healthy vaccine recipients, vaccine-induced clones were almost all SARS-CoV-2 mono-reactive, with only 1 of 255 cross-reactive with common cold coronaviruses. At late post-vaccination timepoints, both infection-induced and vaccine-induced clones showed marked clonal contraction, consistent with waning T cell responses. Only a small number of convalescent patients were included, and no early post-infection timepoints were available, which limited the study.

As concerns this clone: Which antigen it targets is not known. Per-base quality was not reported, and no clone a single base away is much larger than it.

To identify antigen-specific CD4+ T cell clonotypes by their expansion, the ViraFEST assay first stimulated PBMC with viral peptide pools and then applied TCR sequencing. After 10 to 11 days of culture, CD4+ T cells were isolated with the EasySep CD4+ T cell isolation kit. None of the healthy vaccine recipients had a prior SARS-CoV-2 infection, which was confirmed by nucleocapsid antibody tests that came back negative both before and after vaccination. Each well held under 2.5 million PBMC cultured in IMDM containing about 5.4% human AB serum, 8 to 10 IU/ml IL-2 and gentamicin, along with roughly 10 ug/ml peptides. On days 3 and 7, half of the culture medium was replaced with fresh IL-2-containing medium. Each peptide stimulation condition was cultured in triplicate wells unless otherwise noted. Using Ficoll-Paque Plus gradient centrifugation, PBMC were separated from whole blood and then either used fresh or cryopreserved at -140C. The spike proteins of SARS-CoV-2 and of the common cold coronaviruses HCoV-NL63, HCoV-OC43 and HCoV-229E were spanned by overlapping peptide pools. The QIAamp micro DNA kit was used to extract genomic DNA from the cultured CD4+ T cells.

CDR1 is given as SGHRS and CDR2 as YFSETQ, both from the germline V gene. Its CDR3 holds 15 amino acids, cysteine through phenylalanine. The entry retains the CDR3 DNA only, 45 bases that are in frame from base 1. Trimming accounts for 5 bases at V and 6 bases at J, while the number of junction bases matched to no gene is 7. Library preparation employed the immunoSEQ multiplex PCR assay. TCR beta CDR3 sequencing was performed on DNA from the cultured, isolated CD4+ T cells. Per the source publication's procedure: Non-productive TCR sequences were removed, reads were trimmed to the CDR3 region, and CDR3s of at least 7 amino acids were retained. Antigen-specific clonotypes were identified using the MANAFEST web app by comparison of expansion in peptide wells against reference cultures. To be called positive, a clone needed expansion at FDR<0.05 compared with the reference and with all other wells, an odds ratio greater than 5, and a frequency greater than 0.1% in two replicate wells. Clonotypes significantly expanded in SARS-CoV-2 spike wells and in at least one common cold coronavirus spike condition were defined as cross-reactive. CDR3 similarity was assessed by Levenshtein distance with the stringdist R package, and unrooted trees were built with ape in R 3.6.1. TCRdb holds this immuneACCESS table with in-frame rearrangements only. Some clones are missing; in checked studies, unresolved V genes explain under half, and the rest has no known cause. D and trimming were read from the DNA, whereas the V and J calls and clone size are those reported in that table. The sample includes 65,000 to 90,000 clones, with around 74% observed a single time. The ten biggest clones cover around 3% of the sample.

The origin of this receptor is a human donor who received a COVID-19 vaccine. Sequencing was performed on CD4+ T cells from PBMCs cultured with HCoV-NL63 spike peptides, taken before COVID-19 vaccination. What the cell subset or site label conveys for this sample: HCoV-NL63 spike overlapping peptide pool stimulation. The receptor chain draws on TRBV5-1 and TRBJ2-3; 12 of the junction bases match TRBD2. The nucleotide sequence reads TGCGCCAGCAGGCGGACTAGCGGGATCGGCGATACGCAGTATTTT. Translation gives CASRRTSGIGDTQYF.